This TCR beta chain derives from a study of CD8 T cells in Susac syndrome. This CDR3 is built from 13 residues. Trimming took 6 bases from V and 4 from J, leaving 12 bases between them. Reverse transcription of roughly 0.45 to 1 ug RNA was performed with random hexamers. TCRdb re-derived calls from the immunoSEQ multiplex PCR reads in MiXCR, one entry per CDR3 protein. Of roughly 86,000 distinct CDR3 sequences listed, roughly 95% are singletons. This sequence was found in a human donor with Susac syndrome. V is TRBV12-3 or TRBV12-4 and J is TRBJ1-1; no clear D gene. The sample taken for sequencing was CD8+ T cells from PBMCs. In DNA, the CDR3 is TGTGCCAGCAGCCGAAAGGTGTCCACTGAAGCTTTCTTT. As protein: CASSRKVSTEAFF.